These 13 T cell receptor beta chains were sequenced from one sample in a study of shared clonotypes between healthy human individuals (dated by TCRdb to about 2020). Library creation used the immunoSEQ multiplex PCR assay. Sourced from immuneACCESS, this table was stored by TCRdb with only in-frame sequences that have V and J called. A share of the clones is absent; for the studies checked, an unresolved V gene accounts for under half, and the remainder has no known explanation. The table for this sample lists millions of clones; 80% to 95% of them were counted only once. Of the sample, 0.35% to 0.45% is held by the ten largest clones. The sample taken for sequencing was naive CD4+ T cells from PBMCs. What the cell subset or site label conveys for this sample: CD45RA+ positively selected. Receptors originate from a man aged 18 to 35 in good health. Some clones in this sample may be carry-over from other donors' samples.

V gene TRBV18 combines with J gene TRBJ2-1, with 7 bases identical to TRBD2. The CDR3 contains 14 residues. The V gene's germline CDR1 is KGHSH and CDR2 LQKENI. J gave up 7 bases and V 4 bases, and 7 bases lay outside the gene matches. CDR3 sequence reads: CASSLSLRENEQFF. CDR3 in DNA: TGTGCCAGCTCACTGAGTTTGCGGGAGAATGAGCAGTTCTTC.

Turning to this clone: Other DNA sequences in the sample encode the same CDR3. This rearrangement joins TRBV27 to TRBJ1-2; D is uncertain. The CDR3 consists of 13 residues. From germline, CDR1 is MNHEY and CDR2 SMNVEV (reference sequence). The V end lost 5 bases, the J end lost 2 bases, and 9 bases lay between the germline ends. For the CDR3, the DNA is TGTGCCAGCAGTCCTCAGAGCAACTATGGCTACACCTTC. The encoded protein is CASSPQSNYGYTF.

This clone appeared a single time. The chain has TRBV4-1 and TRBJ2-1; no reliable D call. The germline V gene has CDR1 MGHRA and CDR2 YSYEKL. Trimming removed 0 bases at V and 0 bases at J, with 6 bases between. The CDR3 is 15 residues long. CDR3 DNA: TGCGCCAGCAGCCAAGATCATAGCTCCTACAATGAGCAGTTCTTC. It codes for CASSQDHSSYNEQFF.

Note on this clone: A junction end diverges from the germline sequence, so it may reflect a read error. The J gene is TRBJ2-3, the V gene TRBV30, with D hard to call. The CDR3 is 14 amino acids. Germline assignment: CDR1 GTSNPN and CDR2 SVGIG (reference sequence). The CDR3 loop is CAWSPLRSIDTQYF. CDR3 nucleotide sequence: TGTGCCTGGAGTCCTCTTCGGAGCATAGATACGCAGTATTTT.

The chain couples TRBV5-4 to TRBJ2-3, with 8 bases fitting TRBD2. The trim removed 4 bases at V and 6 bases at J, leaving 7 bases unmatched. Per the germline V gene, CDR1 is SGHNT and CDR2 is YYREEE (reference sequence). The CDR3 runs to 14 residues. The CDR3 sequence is CASSQRESTDTQYF. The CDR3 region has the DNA TGTGCCAGCAGCCAGCGGGAGTCGACTGATACGCAGTATTTT.

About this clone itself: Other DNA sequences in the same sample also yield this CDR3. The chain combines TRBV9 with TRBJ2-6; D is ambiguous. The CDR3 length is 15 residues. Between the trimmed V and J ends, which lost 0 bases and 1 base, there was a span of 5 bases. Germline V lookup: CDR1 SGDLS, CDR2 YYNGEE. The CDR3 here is CASSVVGSGANVLTF. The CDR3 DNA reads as TGTGCCAGCAGCGTAGTCGGGTCTGGGGCCAACGTCCTGACTTTC.

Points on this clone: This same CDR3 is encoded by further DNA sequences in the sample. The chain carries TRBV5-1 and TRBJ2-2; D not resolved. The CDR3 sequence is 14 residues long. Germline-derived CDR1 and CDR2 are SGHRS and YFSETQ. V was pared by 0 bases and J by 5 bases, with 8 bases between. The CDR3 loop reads CASSLVGYTGELFF. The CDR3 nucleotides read TGCGCCAGCAGCTTGGTTGGGTATACCGGGGAGCTGTTTTTT.

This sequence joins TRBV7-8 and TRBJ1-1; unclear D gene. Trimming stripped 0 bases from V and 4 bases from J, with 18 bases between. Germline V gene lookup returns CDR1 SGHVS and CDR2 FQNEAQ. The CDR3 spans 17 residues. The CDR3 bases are TGTGCCAGCAGCTTAGCGCGAGGCAGACCCCGGAGCACTGAAGCTTTCTTT. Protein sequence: CASSLARGRPRSTEAFF.

CDR3 region: CASSPTGTEGEKLFF. As DNA, the CDR3 is TGCGCCAGCAGCCCAACCGGGACGGAGGGTGAAAAACTGTTTTTT. The V call is TRBV5-1, the J call TRBJ1-4, with a tentative D call TRBD1 (5 bases). The CDR3 is made up of 15 amino acids. V dropped 4 bases and J dropped 7 bases, with 17 bases sitting between them. The germline CDR1 and CDR2 sequences are SGHRS and YFSETQ.

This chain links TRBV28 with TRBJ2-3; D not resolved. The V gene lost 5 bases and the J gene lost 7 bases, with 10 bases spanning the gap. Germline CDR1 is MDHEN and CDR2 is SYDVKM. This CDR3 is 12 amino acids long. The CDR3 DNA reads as TGTGCCAGCAGTCCCTCGGGTAATACGCAGTATTTT. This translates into CASSPSGNTQYF.

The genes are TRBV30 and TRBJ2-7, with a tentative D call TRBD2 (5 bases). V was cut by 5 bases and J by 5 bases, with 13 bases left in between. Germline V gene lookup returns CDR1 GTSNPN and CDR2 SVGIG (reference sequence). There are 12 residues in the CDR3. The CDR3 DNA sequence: TGTGCCTGGGATGGCGTCGGGGACGAGCAGTACTTC. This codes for CAWDGVGDEQYF.

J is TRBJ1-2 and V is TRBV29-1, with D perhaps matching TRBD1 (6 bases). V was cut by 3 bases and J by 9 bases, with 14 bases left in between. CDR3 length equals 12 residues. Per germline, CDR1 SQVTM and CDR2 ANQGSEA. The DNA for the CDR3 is TGCAGCGTTGAGGTAACAGGGATCCGCTACACCTTC. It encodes CSVEVTGIRYTF.

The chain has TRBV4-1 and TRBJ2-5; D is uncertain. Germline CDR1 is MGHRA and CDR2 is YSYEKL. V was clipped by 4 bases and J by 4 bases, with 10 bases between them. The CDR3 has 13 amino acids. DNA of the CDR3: TGCGCCAGCAGCCCCCAGGATGGAGAGACCCAGTACTTC. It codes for CASSPQDGETQYF.